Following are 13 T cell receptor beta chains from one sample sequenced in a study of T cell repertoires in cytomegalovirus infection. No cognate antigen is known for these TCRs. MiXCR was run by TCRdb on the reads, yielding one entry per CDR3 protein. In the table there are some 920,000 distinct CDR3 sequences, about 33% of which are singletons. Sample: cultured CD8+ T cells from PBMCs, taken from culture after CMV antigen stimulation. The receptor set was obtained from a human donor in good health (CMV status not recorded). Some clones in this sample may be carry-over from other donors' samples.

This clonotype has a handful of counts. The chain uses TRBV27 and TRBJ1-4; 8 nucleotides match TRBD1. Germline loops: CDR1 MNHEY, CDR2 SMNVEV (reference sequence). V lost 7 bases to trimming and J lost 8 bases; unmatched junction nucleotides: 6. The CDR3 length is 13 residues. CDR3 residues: CASTGQGKEKLFF. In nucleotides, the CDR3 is TGTGCCAGCACCGGACAGGGCAAAGAAAAACTGTTTTTT.

CDR3 DNA sequence: TGCGCCAGCAGCTTGGGGCGCTCAGACCAAGAGACCCAGTACTTC. It codes for CASSLGRSDQETQYF. The rearrangement links TRBV5-1 to TRBJ2-5; D is uncertain. V was shortened by 0 bases and J by 0 bases, with 9 bases between the two germline ends. Looked up from germline, CDR1 is SGHRS and CDR2 is YFSETQ. CDR3 length: 15 residues. Together with reference TRBV5-1 and TRBJ2-5, the CDR3 gives the full variable domain: KAGVTQTPRYLIKTRGQQVTLSCSPISGHRSVSWYQQTPGQGLQFLFEYFSETQRNKGNFPGRFSGRQFSNSRSEMNVSTLELGDSALYLCASSLGRSDQETQYFGPGTRLLVL.

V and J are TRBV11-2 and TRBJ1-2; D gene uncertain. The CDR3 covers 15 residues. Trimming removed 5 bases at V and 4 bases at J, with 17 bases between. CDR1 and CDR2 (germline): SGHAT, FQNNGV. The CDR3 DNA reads TGTGCCAGCAGCGGAGGAACAGAATTTCTCTATGGCTACACCTTC. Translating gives CASSGGTEFLYGYTF.

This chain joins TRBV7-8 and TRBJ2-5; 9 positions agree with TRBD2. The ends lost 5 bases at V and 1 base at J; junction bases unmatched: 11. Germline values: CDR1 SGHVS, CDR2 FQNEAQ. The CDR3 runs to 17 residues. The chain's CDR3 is CASSPRSSGSSQETQYF. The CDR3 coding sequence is TGTGCCAGCAGCCCCCGCAGTAGCGGGAGCAGCCAAGAGACCCAGTACTTC.

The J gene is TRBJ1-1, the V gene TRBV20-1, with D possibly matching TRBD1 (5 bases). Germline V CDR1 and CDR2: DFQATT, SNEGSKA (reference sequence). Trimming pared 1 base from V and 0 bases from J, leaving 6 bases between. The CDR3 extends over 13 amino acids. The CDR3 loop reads CSARGGLNTEAFF. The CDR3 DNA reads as TGCAGTGCTAGAGGGGGGTTGAACACTGAAGCTTTCTTT.

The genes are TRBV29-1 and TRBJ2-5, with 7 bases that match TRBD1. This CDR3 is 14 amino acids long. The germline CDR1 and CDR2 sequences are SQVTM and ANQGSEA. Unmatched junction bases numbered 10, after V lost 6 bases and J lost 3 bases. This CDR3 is CSVKKQGFEETQYF. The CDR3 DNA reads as TGCAGCGTCAAAAAACAGGGGTTCGAAGAGACCCAGTACTTC.

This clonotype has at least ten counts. The CDR3 nucleotides read TGTGCCAGCAGCTTAGCGCCTAATGAGCAGTTCTTC. Translation gives CASSLAPNEQFF. This chain uses TRBV7-2 with TRBJ2-1, with no clear D. Germline V gene lookup returns CDR1 SGHTA and CDR2 FQGNSA. Deletions cut 0 bases from V and 7 bases from J, with 4 bases between. The CDR3 extends over 12 amino acids.

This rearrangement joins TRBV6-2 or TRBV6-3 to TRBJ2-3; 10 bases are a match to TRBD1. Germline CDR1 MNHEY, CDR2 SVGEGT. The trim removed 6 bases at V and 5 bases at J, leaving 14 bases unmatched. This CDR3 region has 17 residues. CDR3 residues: CASRPNRDRGLVDTQYF. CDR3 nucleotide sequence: TGTGCCAGCAGGCCTAATCGTGACAGGGGGCTGGTAGATACGCAGTATTTT.

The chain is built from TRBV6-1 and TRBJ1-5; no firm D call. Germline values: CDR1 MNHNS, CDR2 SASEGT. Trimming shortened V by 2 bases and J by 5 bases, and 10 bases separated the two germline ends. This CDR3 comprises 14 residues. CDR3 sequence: CASSEKAGYQPQHF. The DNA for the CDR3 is TGTGCCAGCAGTGAAAAGGCGGGTTATCAGCCCCAGCATTTT.

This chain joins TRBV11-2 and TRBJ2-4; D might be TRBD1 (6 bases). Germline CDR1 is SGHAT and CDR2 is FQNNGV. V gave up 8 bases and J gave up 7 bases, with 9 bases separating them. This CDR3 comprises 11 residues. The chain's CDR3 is CASQGLNIQYF. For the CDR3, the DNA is TGTGCCAGCCAGGGGTTGAACATTCAGTACTTC.

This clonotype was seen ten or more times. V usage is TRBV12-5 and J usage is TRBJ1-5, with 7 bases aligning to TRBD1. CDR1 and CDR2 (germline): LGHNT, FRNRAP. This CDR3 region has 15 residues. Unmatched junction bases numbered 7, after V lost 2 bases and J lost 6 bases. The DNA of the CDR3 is TGTGCTAGTGGTTTGATGAGGACAGGCGGTCAGCCCCAGCATTTT. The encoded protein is CASGLMRTGGQPQHF.

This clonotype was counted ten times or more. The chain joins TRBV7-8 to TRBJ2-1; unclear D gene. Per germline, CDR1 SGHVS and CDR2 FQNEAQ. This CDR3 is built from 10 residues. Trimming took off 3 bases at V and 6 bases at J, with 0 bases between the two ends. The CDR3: CASSFNEQFF. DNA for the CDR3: TGTGCCAGCAGCTTCAATGAGCAGTTCTTC.

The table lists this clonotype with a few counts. In DNA, the CDR3 is TGTGCCAGCACTCTAGGAAACAGAGTCACCCAAGAGACCCAGTACTTC. Its translation: CASTLGNRVTQETQYF. The J gene is TRBJ2-5, the V gene TRBV28; D gene ambiguous. The germline V gene has CDR1 MDHEN and CDR2 SYDVKM. The ends were cut back, 7 bases at V and 1 base at J, with 19 bases in the middle. The CDR3 has 16 residues.